This is a list of T cell receptor beta chains from one sample in a study of pediatric ulcerative colitis. The method was immunoSEQ multiplex PCR; TCRdb's version includes in-frame clones alone and lacks a portion of them. The profile shows under 30,000 clones, 55% to 75% of them singletons. Sample: gut tissue. Receptors were obtained from a boy younger than 18 with severe ulcerative colitis. Both conserved end residues are part of each CDR3. Fields, in order: J gene, clone size, D gene, V gene, CDR3 DNA, CDR3 protein. The D gene is left open where the match is weak. Clone size is not always given. Where it is, it says once, few, many or a class for expanded clones.

j_gene: TRBJ2-7
abundance: .
d_gene: .
v_gene: TRBV11-3
CDR3nt: TGTGCCAGCAGCCGCTATTATCTATCCTCGGAGGGGACGCAGTACTTC
CDR3aa: CASSRYYLSSEGTQYF

j_gene: TRBJ1-1
abundance: .
d_gene: .
v_gene: TRBV30
CDR3nt: TGTGCCTGGAGTGTAAGTCTCTTTGATGAAGCTTTCTTT
CDR3aa: CAWSVSLFDEAFF

j_gene: TRBJ2-2
abundance: once
d_gene: TRBD2
v_gene: TRBV6-1
CDR3nt: TGTGCCAGCAGTGAAAGGGCGGGAGGCTCCCGTACCGGGGAGCTGTTTTTT
CDR3aa: CASSERAGGSRTGELFF

j_gene: TRBJ1-4
abundance: .
d_gene: TRBD1
v_gene: TRBV4-3
CDR3nt: TGCGCCAGCAGCCAAAACGGACAGGGTAATGAAAAACTGTTTTTT
CDR3aa: CASSQNGQGNEKLFF

j_gene: TRBJ2-1
abundance: .
d_gene: .
v_gene: TRBV6-4
CDR3nt: TGTGCCAGCAGTGACTCGAGTCCGCTATGCTACAATGAGCAGTTCTTC
CDR3aa: CASSDSSPLCYNEQFF

j_gene: TRBJ2-7
abundance: .
d_gene: TRBD2
v_gene: TRBV6-5
CDR3nt: TGTGCCAGCACCGCTCTAGCGGGGAGCACCTACGAGCAGTACTTC
CDR3aa: CASTALAGSTYEQYF

j_gene: TRBJ2-5
abundance: .
d_gene: TRBD1
v_gene: TRBV13
CDR3nt: TGTGCCAGCAGCGCAAGACAGGGCCAACCTGGGGAGACCCAGTACTTC
CDR3aa: CASSARQGQPGETQYF

j_gene: TRBJ1-2
abundance: few
d_gene: .
v_gene: TRBV18
CDR3nt: TGTGCCAGCTCACCAGCCCCAGGGGTGGGGTATGGCTACACCTTC
CDR3aa: CASSPAPGVGYGYTF

j_gene: TRBJ1-4
abundance: .
d_gene: .
v_gene: TRBV7-2
CDR3nt: TGTGCCAGCAGCTTAGATGGGGAAAAACTGTTTTTT
CDR3aa: CASSLDGEKLFF

j_gene: TRBJ2-7
abundance: .
d_gene: .
v_gene: TRBV29-1
CDR3nt: TGCAGCGTTGAAAAGGGCGGAAAAGGGGAGCAGTACTTC
CDR3aa: CSVEKGGKGEQYF

j_gene: TRBJ1-1
abundance: .
d_gene: TRBD1
v_gene: TRBV29-1
CDR3nt: TGCAGCGTTCAAGACAGGGAAGGAACTGAAGCTTTCTTT
CDR3aa: CSVQDREGTEAFF

j_gene: TRBJ2-5
abundance: .
d_gene: .
v_gene: TRBV11-2
CDR3nt: TGTGCCAGCAGCTTATCCGCCGGCAGTCAGGAGACCCAGTACTTC
CDR3aa: CASSLSAGSQETQYF

j_gene: TRBJ2-3
abundance: .
d_gene: .
v_gene: TRBV9
CDR3nt: TGTGCCAGCAGCACGAGAGGCTTTGATACGCAGTATTTT
CDR3aa: CASSTRGFDTQYF

j_gene: TRBJ2-3
abundance: .
d_gene: .
v_gene: TRBV25-1
CDR3nt: TGTGCCAGCAGGGAAGGCGGGAAGTTGGATACGCAGTATTTT
CDR3aa: CASREGGKLDTQYF

j_gene: TRBJ2-2
abundance: medium-sized
d_gene: .
v_gene: TRBV6-5
CDR3nt: TGTGCCAGCAGTGGGGCCGGGGAGCTGTTTTTT
CDR3aa: CASSGAGELFF

j_gene: TRBJ1-1
abundance: .
d_gene: .
v_gene: TRBV5-4
CDR3nt: TGTGCCAGCAGCTTGAAGGTGCAGAGCACTGAAGCTTTCTTT
CDR3aa: CASSLKVQSTEAFF

j_gene: TRBJ1-2
abundance: once
d_gene: TRBD1
v_gene: TRBV4-3
CDR3nt: TGCGCCAGCAGCCAAGGAAGGACAGGGGGCGACCTGCAGGGCTACACCTTC
CDR3aa: CASSQGRTGGDLQGYTF

j_gene: TRBJ2-2
abundance: .
d_gene: .
v_gene: TRBV5-1
CDR3nt: TGCGCCAGCAGCTTGCCTTCCCCGACACCCGAGGCCGGGGAGCTGTTTTTT
CDR3aa: CASSLPSPTPEAGELFF

j_gene: TRBJ2-7
abundance: once
d_gene: TRBD2
v_gene: TRBV29-1
CDR3nt: TGCAGCGTATCTACCGGGACTACAACCTACGAGCAGTACTTC
CDR3aa: CSVSTGTTTYEQYF

j_gene: TRBJ2-1
abundance: .
d_gene: TRBD2
v_gene: TRBV6-1
CDR3nt: TGTGCCAGCAGTGAAGCGGGAGGGTACAATGAGCAGTTCTTC
CDR3aa: CASSEAGGYNEQFF

j_gene: TRBJ1-2
abundance: .
d_gene: .
v_gene: TRBV4-1
CDR3nt: TGCGCCAGCAGCCTCAGCTCAATTGACTATGGCTACACCTTC
CDR3aa: CASSLSSIDYGYTF

j_gene: TRBJ2-7
abundance: .
d_gene: TRBD1
v_gene: TRBV19
CDR3nt: TGTGCCAGTAGTATAGTTTTGGACAGGCCGAGAACCTACGAGCAGTACTTC
CDR3aa: CASSIVLDRPRTYEQYF

j_gene: TRBJ2-3
abundance: .
d_gene: TRBD2
v_gene: TRBV19
CDR3nt: TGTGCCAGTACCGATTGGGAAGGACTAGGGAAACCCACAGATACGCAGTATTTT
CDR3aa: CASTDWEGLGKPTDTQYF

j_gene: TRBJ1-1
abundance: .
d_gene: .
v_gene: TRBV6-6
CDR3nt: TGTGCCAGCAGCCGAACAGGGTATGAAGCTTTCTTT
CDR3aa: CASSRTGYEAFF

j_gene: TRBJ1-1
abundance: .
d_gene: TRBD1
v_gene: TRBV14
CDR3nt: TGTGCCAGCAGCACATGGACAGGGTTACACACTGAAGCTTTCTTT
CDR3aa: CASSTWTGLHTEAFF

j_gene: TRBJ2-5
abundance: .
d_gene: TRBD2
v_gene: TRBV7-2
CDR3nt: TGTGCCAGCAGCCCCTTCGCGGGGGACCAAGAGACCCAGTACTTC
CDR3aa: CASSPFAGDQETQYF

j_gene: TRBJ2-3
abundance: .
d_gene: .
v_gene: TRBV28
CDR3nt: TGTGCCAGCAGTTTATGGCGGAACGGTGATACGCAGTATTTT
CDR3aa: CASSLWRNGDTQYF

j_gene: TRBJ2-1
abundance: .
d_gene: TRBD2
v_gene: TRBV7-9
CDR3nt: TGTGCCAGCAGCTTAGAAAATATGGGACTAGCGGGGTCCTACAATGAGCAGTTCTTC
CDR3aa: CASSLENMGLAGSYNEQFF

j_gene: TRBJ1-2
abundance: .
d_gene: TRBD1
v_gene: TRBV29-1
CDR3nt: TGCAGCGTTGAAGGTGACAGGGCCCTCTATGGCTACACCTTC
CDR3aa: CSVEGDRALYGYTF

j_gene: TRBJ2-7
abundance: .
d_gene: .
v_gene: TRBV14
CDR3nt: TGTGCCAGCAGCCTAAGTCGTGGCGAGCAGTACTTC
CDR3aa: CASSLSRGEQYF

j_gene: TRBJ2-1
abundance: once
d_gene: .
v_gene: TRBV27
CDR3nt: TGTGCCAGCACTAGGACAGCGAACTACAATGAGCAGTTCTTC
CDR3aa: CASTRTANYNEQFF

j_gene: TRBJ2-3
abundance: few
d_gene: .
v_gene: TRBV10-3
CDR3nt: TGTGCCATCAGTGGAAGCACAGATACGCAGTATTTT
CDR3aa: CAISGSTDTQYF

j_gene: TRBJ2-3
abundance: .
d_gene: .
v_gene: TRBV4-1
CDR3nt: TGCGCCAGCAGCCAAGATTCTCAGCGGACCACAGATACGCAGTATTTT
CDR3aa: CASSQDSQRTTDTQYF

j_gene: TRBJ2-7
abundance: once
d_gene: .
v_gene: TRBV6-1
CDR3nt: TGTGCCAGCAGTGAGTGGGGGGGCGCGAGCTCCTACGAGCAGTACTTC
CDR3aa: CASSEWGGASSYEQYF

j_gene: TRBJ1-5
abundance: few
d_gene: .
v_gene: TRBV29-1
CDR3nt: TGCAGCGTTGGTCAGTTTAGCAATCAGCCCCAGCATTTT
CDR3aa: CSVGQFSNQPQHF

j_gene: TRBJ2-1
abundance: .
d_gene: TRBD2
v_gene: TRBV18
CDR3nt: TGTGCCAGCTCACCAGAGGGGGGACTAGCGGGAGACAATGAGCAGTTCTTC
CDR3aa: CASSPEGGLAGDNEQFF

j_gene: TRBJ1-1
abundance: .
d_gene: .
v_gene: TRBV5-4
CDR3nt: TGTGCCAGCAGCTTGGAAGGCACTGAAGCTTTCTTT
CDR3aa: CASSLEGTEAFF

j_gene: TRBJ2-1
abundance: once
d_gene: .
v_gene: TRBV6-6
CDR3nt: TGTGCCAGCAGTTACTCGGGCCGCTCCTACAATGAGCAGTTCTTC
CDR3aa: CASSYSGRSYNEQFF

j_gene: TRBJ2-7
abundance: .
d_gene: .
v_gene: TRBV6-5
CDR3nt: TGTGCCAGCAAAGGGCGAGGAATTTACGAGCAGTACTTC
CDR3aa: CASKGRGIYEQYF

j_gene: TRBJ1-5
abundance: medium-sized
d_gene: TRBD1
v_gene: TRBV30
CDR3nt: TGTGCCTGGAAAACAGGGGTCAATCAGCCCCAGCATTTT
CDR3aa: CAWKTGVNQPQHF

j_gene: TRBJ2-2
abundance: .
d_gene: .
v_gene: TRBV14
CDR3nt: TGTGCCAGCAGCCCCGATATGTTCGGGGAGCTGTTTTTT
CDR3aa: CASSPDMFGELFF

j_gene: TRBJ1-2
abundance: once
d_gene: TRBD1
v_gene: TRBV4-2
CDR3nt: TGTGCCAGCAGCCAGGCTACCAGGACAGGGGGCGCGCGGGGCGGCTACACCTTC
CDR3aa: CASSQATRTGGARGGYTF

j_gene: TRBJ2-5
abundance: .
d_gene: TRBD2
v_gene: TRBV6-5
CDR3nt: TGTGCCAGCAGTTATGCCGGGACTAGCGAGGGAGAGACCCAGTACTTC
CDR3aa: CASSYAGTSEGETQYF

j_gene: TRBJ1-2
abundance: .
d_gene: TRBD1
v_gene: TRBV7-9
CDR3nt: TGTGCCAGCAGCTGGGACAGCCTAAACTATGGCTACACCTTC
CDR3aa: CASSWDSLNYGYTF

j_gene: TRBJ2-5
abundance: .
d_gene: TRBD2
v_gene: TRBV5-4
CDR3nt: TGTGCCAGCAGCTTGGGACTAGCGGGTGCCGAGACCCAGTACTTC
CDR3aa: CASSLGLAGAETQYF

j_gene: TRBJ2-1
abundance: .
d_gene: TRBD2
v_gene: TRBV19
CDR3nt: TGTGCCAGTAGTATGGGAGGGAGGTACAATGAGCAGTTCTTC
CDR3aa: CASSMGGRYNEQFF

j_gene: TRBJ2-7
abundance: .
d_gene: TRBD2
v_gene: TRBV25-1
CDR3nt: TGTGCCAGCAGTGACGTCGCGCGACTAGCGGGTATCTCCGAGCAGTACTTC
CDR3aa: CASSDVARLAGISEQYF

j_gene: TRBJ2-7
abundance: few
d_gene: TRBD2
v_gene: TRBV6-1
CDR3nt: TGTGCCAGCAGTGAGGGACTAGGAACCTACGAGCAGTACTTC
CDR3aa: CASSEGLGTYEQYF

j_gene: TRBJ2-1
abundance: .
d_gene: TRBD2
v_gene: TRBV5-4
CDR3nt: TGTGCCAGCAGTCGGGCTAGCGGGAGTGTCGATGAGCAGTTCTTC
CDR3aa: CASSRASGSVDEQFF

j_gene: TRBJ2-2
abundance: .
d_gene: .
v_gene: TRBV6-4
CDR3nt: TGTGCCAGCAGTGAGGGCTACACCGGGGAGCTGTTTTTT
CDR3aa: CASSEGYTGELFF

j_gene: TRBJ2-2
abundance: few
d_gene: TRBD2
v_gene: TRBV6-5
CDR3nt: TGTGCCAGCAGTTCTTTAGCGGGAGGTACCGGGGAGCTGTTTTTT
CDR3aa: CASSSLAGGTGELFF

j_gene: TRBJ2-5
abundance: few
d_gene: TRBD2
v_gene: TRBV7-2
CDR3nt: TGTGCCAGCAGCTTGACGCTAGCGGGGTACCAAGAGACCCAGTACTTC
CDR3aa: CASSLTLAGYQETQYF